This T cell receptor beta chain was recorded in a study of CD8 T cells in ankylosing spondylitis. Notes on the study in general: Some motif variants had been reported before (in reactive arthritis synovial fluid and blood). Roughly eight highly homologous variants formed a TCR beta motif that appeared characteristic of ankylosing spondylitis blood. In ankylosing spondylitis patients, matched synovial fluid reportedly showed significant enrichment of disease-linked clones.

5'-RACE, quantitative and with molecular barcodes, yielded the TCR beta libraries. TCRdb used MiXCR to reprocess the 5' RACE reads, holding one entry per CDR3 protein. The profile shows 750,000 to 850,000 distinct CDR3 sequences, approximately 12% of them singletons. V was shortened by 5 bases and J by 4 bases, with 15 bases between the two germline ends. From germline, CDR1 is SGHAT and CDR2 FQNNGV. This CDR3 has 16 amino acids. This clonotype has ten or more counts. Antigen: not known. The V gene is TRBV11-2, the J gene TRBJ2-6; D perhaps matches TRBD1 (6 bases). Sequenced sample: blood, either unsorted or a sorted T cell fraction (not recorded which). The clonotype was recovered from a male donor with ankylosing spondylitis. The CDR3: CASSQPGVSGANVLTF. CDR3 DNA: TGTGCCAGCAGCCAACCAGGGGTCTCCGGGGCCAACGTCCTGACTTTC.